One sample yielded the 25 T cell receptor beta chains listed below, sequenced in a study of graft-versus-host responses after intestinal transplantation. Sequenced by immunoSEQ multiplex PCR; TCRdb stores in-frame clones only, minus some. The data contain around 100,000 clones, 90% to 95% of them seen just once; the ten biggest clones take up 0.2% to 0.25%. The antigens of these receptors remain unknown. Sample: unstimulated CD4+ T cells sorted from spleen or lymph node cells, taken before transplant. These receptors came from a human donor who was the organ donor for an intestinal transplant.

The V gene is TRBV15, the J gene TRBJ2-5, with D uncertain. Trimming stripped 0 bases from V and 5 bases from J, with 10 bases between. The CDR3 loop spans 14 amino acids. The germline V gene encodes CDR1 LNHNV and CDR2 YYDKDF (reference sequence). CDR3 nucleotide sequence: TGTGCCACCAGCAGAGATCGCCCTGGGGAGACCCAGTACTTC. Translated, it gives CATSRDRPGETQYF. The whole variable domain, filled in from reference TRBV15 and TRBJ2-5, reads DAMVIQNPRYQVTQFGKPVTLSCSQTLNHNVMYWYQQKSSQAPKLLFHYYDKDFNNEADTPDNFQSRRPNTSFCFLDIRSPGLGDTAMYLCATSRDRPGETQYFGPGTRLLVL.

This clone is a singleton in its sample. V is TRBV6-1 and J is TRBJ1-2, with D hard to call. Trimming stripped 5 bases from V and 5 bases from J, with 15 bases between. Germline lookup yields CDR1 MNHNS and CDR2 SASEGT. This CDR3 is built from 14 residues. The CDR3 protein is CASSTTSMVYGYTF. DNA for the CDR3: TGTGCCAGCAGTACGACGTCTATGGTGTATGGCTACACCTTC.

The V gene is TRBV7-2, the J gene TRBJ1-2, with no clear D. This CDR3 has 13 amino acids. Looked up from germline, CDR1 is SGHTA and CDR2 is FQGNSA. Trimming removed 3 bases at V and 2 bases at J, with 7 bases between. CDR3 coding DNA: TGTGCCAGCAGCTTCTTGGGGAACTATGGCTACACCTTC. The encoded protein is CASSFLGNYGYTF.

The genes are TRBV6-5 and TRBJ1-2; 8 positions match TRBD1. This CDR3 has 13 residues. The junction had 8 bases not matched to a gene; V was cut back by 6 bases and J by 8 bases. Germline V gene lookup returns CDR1 MNHEY and CDR2 SVGAGI. The CDR3 DNA sequence: TGTGCCAGCAGACAGGGGGTAGTGGGCGGCTACACCTTC. This encodes CASRQGVVGGYTF.

V and J are TRBV5-1 and TRBJ2-3; D ambiguous. Trimming shortened V by 0 bases and J by 4 bases, and 9 bases separated the two germline ends. Per the germline V gene, CDR1 is SGHRS and CDR2 is YFSETQ. The CDR3 consists of 14 residues. The CDR3 spells CASSLVRLPDTQYF. DNA of the CDR3: TGCGCCAGCAGCTTGGTTCGACTCCCAGATACGCAGTATTTT.

This clone has only a few counts. The chain recombines TRBV4-3 with TRBJ2-1; 7 nucleotides line up with TRBD2. Germline CDR1 reads LGHNA; CDR2 reads YSLEER. The CDR3 sequence is 15 residues long. Trimming took 0 bases from V and 8 from J; bases not matched to a gene: 7. The CDR3 DNA reads TGCGCCAGCAGCCAAGACCCGCGGGGGAGGTATGAGCAGTTCTTC. This encodes CASSQDPRGRYEQFF.

This chain links TRBV10-1 with TRBJ2-5; 8 bases match TRBD1. Judging by the DNA end, TRBJ2-7 fits better; the J call may be wrong. Germline loops: CDR1 WNHNN, CDR2 SYGVQD (reference sequence). The CDR3 has 14 residues. The CDR3 nucleotides are TGCGCCAAGAAGGACAGGGACTCCGCGGGCGAGCAGTACTTC. Its translation is CAKKDRDSAGEQYF.

V is TRBV20-1 and J is TRBJ2-3; D is possibly TRBD1 (6 bases). CDR3 length: 11 amino acids. The germline gives CDR1 DFQATT, CDR2 SNEGSKA (reference sequence). Trimming took 3 bases from V and 6 from J, leaving 7 bases between them. CDR3 sequence: CSASQGDTQYF. The DNA for the CDR3 is TGCAGTGCTAGTCAGGGGGATACGCAGTATTTT.

This clone was seen a single time. This chain joins TRBV6-1 and TRBJ1-1; 12 nucleotides align to TRBD1. Germline V gene sequence: CDR1 MNHNS, CDR2 SASEGT. The CDR3 extends over 15 amino acids. Trimming removed 6 bases from V and 5 bases from J; junction bases left unmatched: 7. CDR3 in DNA: TGTGCCAGCAGGCGTACGGGACAGGGGGCGACTGAAGCTTTCTTT. As protein: CASRRTGQGATEAFF.

This clone was recorded once. This sequence joins TRBV5-1 and TRBJ2-7; 14 bases match TRBD2. CDR1 is SGHRS and CDR2 is YFSETQ in the germline V gene. This CDR3 is built from 18 residues. Trimming removed 2 bases from V and 2 bases from J; junction bases left unmatched: 9. The CDR3 nucleotides are TGCGCCAGCAGCTTCTTGGCCCCGACTAGCGGGAGGGCCTACGAGCAGTACTTC. It yields the protein CASSFLAPTSGRAYEQYF.

The V and J genes are TRBV4-3 and TRBJ1-1; D may be TRBD1 (6 bases). The CDR3 consists of 16 residues. V lost 0 bases and J 1 base, leaving 12 bases between the germline ends. Germline assignment: CDR1 LGHNA and CDR2 YSLEER. The CDR3 DNA reads TGCGCCAGCAGCCAAGATAGGGGGACACCGAACACTGAAGCTTTCTTT. Translated, it gives CASSQDRGTPNTEAFF.

Here the CDR3 DNA reads TGCGCCAGCAGCCTGTGGACAGGGGAGACTGAAGCTTTCTTT. It yields the protein CASSLWTGETEAFF. V and J are TRBV5-1 and TRBJ1-1; 9 nucleotides line up with TRBD1. Per the germline V gene, CDR1 is SGHRS and CDR2 is YFSETQ. The trim removed 4 bases at V and 5 bases at J, leaving 6 bases unmatched. The CDR3 runs 14 residues.

The gene calls are TRBV5-1 and TRBJ2-2; 9 positions match TRBD1. With V trimmed by 2 bases and J by 4 bases, 9 bases remained unmatched. CDR3 size: 17 residues. The germline V gene has CDR1 SGHRS and CDR2 YFSETQ. The CDR3 bases are TGCGCCAGCAGCTTTAATCCGGGACAGGGCGCCACCGGGGAGCTGTTTTTT. Residues: CASSFNPGQGATGELFF.

The chain has TRBV4-3 and TRBJ1-2; D ambiguous. Per the germline V gene, CDR1 is LGHNA and CDR2 is YSLEER. This CDR3 contains 17 residues. Trimming left V 2 bases short and J 1 base short, with 17 bases between. The CDR3: CASSQFLPDRDNYGYTF. The CDR3 DNA reads TGCGCCAGCAGCCAATTCCTCCCTGACCGGGATAACTATGGCTACACCTTC.

The chain couples TRBV6-1 to TRBJ2-7; 8 bases are shared with TRBD1. CDR3 size: 13 residues. Looked up from germline, CDR1 is MNHNS and CDR2 is SASEGT. With 10 bases clipped from V and 0 bases from J, the junction kept 5 bases outside the gene matches. CDR3 protein: CATETGASYEQYF. For the CDR3, the DNA is TGTGCCACCGAGACAGGGGCCTCCTACGAGCAGTACTTC.

The V gene is TRBV4-3, the J gene TRBJ2-5, with D possibly being TRBD1 (5 bases). V lost 0 bases, J lost 1 base, and 15 bases lay in between. The CDR3 runs to 17 residues. CDR1 LGHNA and CDR2 YSLEER come from the germline V gene. The CDR3 region has the DNA TGCGCCAGCAGCCAAGATTCAGGGCACGGAGTCCAAGAGACCCAGTACTTC. Residues: CASSQDSGHGVQETQYF.

The chain is built from TRBV2 and TRBJ1-5; D not certain. The V gene's germline CDR1 is SNHLY and CDR2 FYNNEI. Trimming took 3 bases from V and 0 from J, leaving 18 bases between them. There are 18 residues in the CDR3. This CDR3 is CASSEYPAGLYSNQPQHF. CDR3 sequence (DNA): TGTGCCAGCAGTGAGTATCCGGCAGGACTTTATAGCAATCAGCCCCAGCATTTT. The whole variable domain, filled in from reference TRBV2 and TRBJ1-5, reads EPEVTQTPSHQVTQMGQEVILRCVPISNHLYFYWYRQILGQKVEFLVSFYNNEISEKSEIFDDQFSVERPDGSNFTLKIRSTKLEDSAMYFCASSEYPAGLYSNQPQHFGDGTRLSIL.

The chain is built from TRBV5-6 and TRBJ2-1; D perhaps matches TRBD2 (6 bases). Trimming removed 0 bases at V and 3 bases at J, with 10 bases between. This CDR3 is built from 15 residues. Per the germline V gene, CDR1 is SGHDT and CDR2 is YYEEEE. The CDR3: CASSLVVADYNEQFF. The CDR3 region has the DNA TGTGCCAGCAGCTTGGTGGTAGCGGACTACAATGAGCAGTTCTTC.

This chain joins TRBV2 and TRBJ2-3; 11 nucleotides line up with TRBD2. CDR1 and CDR2 from the germline V gene are SNHLY and FYNNEI. V shed 9 bases, J shed 2 bases, and the junction held 10 bases outside the gene matches. The CDR3 sequence is 16 residues long. Here the CDR3 DNA reads TGTGCCAGGAGCTATACTAGCGGGAGATCCACAGATACGCAGTATTTT. Its protein is CARSYTSGRSTDTQYF. Full variable domain (remainder filled in from reference TRBV2 and TRBJ2-3): EPEVTQTPSHQVTQMGQEVILRCVPISNHLYFYWYRQILGQKVEFLVSFYNNEISEKSEIFDDQFSVERPDGSNFTLKIRSTKLEDSAMYFCARSYTSGRSTDTQYFGPGTRLTVL.

This clone was detected only once. The chain has TRBV9 and TRBJ2-7, with no clear D. V gave up 3 bases and J gave up 0 bases, with 10 bases separating them. The CDR3 contains 14 residues. Per germline, CDR1 SGDLS and CDR2 YYNGEE. The CDR3 DNA is TGTGCCAGCAGCGCGCCGAGCCGCTCCTACGAGCAGTACTTC. This codes for CASSAPSRSYEQYF.

The rearrangement links TRBV6-1 to TRBJ2-5, with D possibly TRBD2 on 6 matching bases. CDR1 and CDR2 from the germline V gene are MNHNS and SASEGT. V was clipped by 3 bases and J by 6 bases, with 20 bases between them. This CDR3 has 16 residues. The CDR3 DNA sequence: TGTGCCAGCAGTGACGGTATACGGCCCGGGAGTAAGACCCAGTACTTC. This gives the protein CASSDGIRPGSKTQYF.

This rearrangement joins TRBV4-3 to TRBJ2-3; TRBD1 is a possible D gene (6 bases). This CDR3 contains 15 residues. With 0 bases removed from V and 3 bases from J, the gap between germline ends came to 10 bases. From germline, CDR1 is LGHNA and CDR2 YSLEER. The CDR3 nucleotides are TGCGCCAGCAGCCAAGATACAGGGCGGACAGATACGCAGTATTTT. This gives the protein CASSQDTGRTDTQYF.

This clone occurred once. The chain recombines TRBV6-5 with TRBJ1-5; D perhaps matches TRBD1 (6 bases). CDR3 length: 14 residues. CDR1 is MNHEY, CDR2 SVGAGI, per germline. Between the trimmed V and J ends, which lost 5 bases and 1 base, there was a span of 9 bases. CDR3 in DNA: TGTGCCAGCAGTGTGGACAGAAGCAATCAGCCCCAGCATTTT. This codes for CASSVDRSNQPQHF.

The rearrangement uses TRBV4-2 and TRBJ2-5; TRBD2 agrees at 8 bases. Germline-derived CDR1 and CDR2 are LGHNA and YNFKEQ. V shed 2 bases, J shed 4 bases, and the junction held 0 bases outside the gene matches. The CDR3 consists of 13 residues. The CDR3 sequence: CASSQLAGETQYF. CDR3 in DNA: TGTGCCAGCAGCCAACTAGCGGGAGAGACCCAGTACTTC.

The chain uses TRBV6-6 and TRBJ2-5; 10 bases fit TRBD1. The CDR3 loop spans 13 amino acids. V was pared by 6 bases and J by 2 bases, with 0 bases of the junction left unmatched. Germline V gene sequence: CDR1 MNHNY, CDR2 SVGAGI (reference sequence). This CDR3 reads CASRDRGQETQYF. CDR3 DNA: TGTGCCAGCAGGGACAGGGGGCAAGAGACCCAGTACTTC.